The entry below describes one TCR beta chain. It has no known antigen specificity. Per-base quality was not reported, and no clone a single base away is much larger than it. The germline V gene (reference sequence) sets CDR1 to LNHDA and CDR2 to SQIVND. V loses 6 bases at its end and J loses 4 bases; junction bases beyond the gene matches: 5. Inclusive of the bounding cysteine and phenylalanine, the CDR3 is 14 residues long. The CDR3 DNA has 42 bases and is translated from base 1. At one collaborating source in Seattle, patients were enrolled during active infection and were followed longitudinally through the course of disease. Whole blood was collected in K2EDTA tubes by collaborating institutions according to the institutions' own protocols. For TCRbeta analysis, collaborators shipped samples as frozen whole blood, isolated PBMCs, or DNA extracted from either of those sample types. The data were taken from a study of blood T cell repertoires in COVID-19 (dated by TCRdb to the early 2020s). About the investigation overall: Samples covering the acute and convalescent phases of COVID-19 were provided by collaborators in the United States, Italy and Spain. Where HLA class I and class II types were available, the types were taken from metadata supplied by the sample provider, not from assay-based typing. Sample metadata almost always included a de-identified subject ID, COVID-19 status, age in years and sex. The dataset comprised deeply sampled blood TCRbeta repertoires from subjects exposed to, actively infected with, or recovered from COVID-19. Samples were obtained from the ongoing ImmuneRACE study (first 160 participants) and from some 1,200 subjects provided by 6 global collaborators. The material from the prospective study consisted of cDNA or gDNA derived from T cells, B-cell-depleted T cells, or PBMCs. The repertoires were released in a freely available public database meant as a resource for research on the immune response to SARS-CoV-2.

Paper-wide results and their limitations: Clinical and demographic metadata were provided uncurated, with the amount varying by source and participant.

TCRbeta CDR3 regions were amplified from genomic DNA using the immunoSEQ Assay, a bias-controlled multiplex PCR. Concerning the study's data processing: The number of nucleated cells in each sample was estimated from the amplification of reference gene primers within the assay. To quantify the absolute abundance of each unique TCRbeta CDR3 rearrangement, sequence reads were collapsed and filtered. For each sample, productive Simpson clonality was calculated by taking the square root of Simpson's diversity index across productive rearrangements. In TCRdb, the immuneACCESS table is reduced to in-frame sequences with V and J assigned. These tables do not hold every clone; where another copy was compared, an unresolved V gene accounts for under half, and the others remain unexplained. The V and J calls and clone size were taken over from that table, and D and trimming were inferred from the DNA. This sample lists some 140,000 clones; approximately 80% were detected once. Of the sample, about 12% falls within the top ten clones.

Sequenced input: peripheral blood. This receptor was taken from a woman aged 55-69 years with COVID-19, enrolled during active disease. The rearranged segments are TRBV19 and TRBJ2-5, with 10 central nucleotides matching TRBD2. In nucleotides, the sequence is TGTGCCAGTAGGGTAGCGGGGGGTCGAGAGACCCAGTACTTC. It translates to CASRVAGGRETQYF.